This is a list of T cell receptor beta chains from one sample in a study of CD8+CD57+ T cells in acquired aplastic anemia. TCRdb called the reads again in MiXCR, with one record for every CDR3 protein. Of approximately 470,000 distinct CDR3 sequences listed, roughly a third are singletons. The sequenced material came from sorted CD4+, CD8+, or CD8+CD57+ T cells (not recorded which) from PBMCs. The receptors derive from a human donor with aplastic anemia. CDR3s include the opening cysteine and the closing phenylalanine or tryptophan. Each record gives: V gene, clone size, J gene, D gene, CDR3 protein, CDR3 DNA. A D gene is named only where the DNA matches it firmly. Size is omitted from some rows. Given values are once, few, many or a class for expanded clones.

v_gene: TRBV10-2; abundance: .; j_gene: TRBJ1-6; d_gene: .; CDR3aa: CASWGAGSPLHF; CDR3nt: TGTGCCAGCTGGGGAGCGGGGTCACCCCTCCACTTT
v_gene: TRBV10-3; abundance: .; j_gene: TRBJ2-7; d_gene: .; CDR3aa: CAISGIQGYGEQYF; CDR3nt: TGTGCCATCAGCGGAATACAGGGTTACGGCGAGCAGTACTTC
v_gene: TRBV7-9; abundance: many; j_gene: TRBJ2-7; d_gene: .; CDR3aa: CASSPGPRPAEQYF; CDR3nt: TGTGCCAGCAGCCCCGGACCACGGCCGGCCGAGCAGTACTTC
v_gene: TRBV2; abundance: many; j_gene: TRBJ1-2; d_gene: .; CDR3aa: CASSGENYGYTF; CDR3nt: TGTGCCAGCAGCGGGGAAAACTATGGCTACACCTTC
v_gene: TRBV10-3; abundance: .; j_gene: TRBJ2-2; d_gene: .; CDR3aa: CASMHRETGELFF; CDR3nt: TGTGCCAGCATGCACAGGGAAACCGGGGAGCTGTTTTTT
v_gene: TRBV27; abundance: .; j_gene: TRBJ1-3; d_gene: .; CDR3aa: CASSFAGAYGNTIYF; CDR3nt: TGTGCCAGCAGTTTTGCAGGGGCTTATGGAAACACCATATATTTT
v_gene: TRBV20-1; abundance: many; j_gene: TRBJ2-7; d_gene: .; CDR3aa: CSATIGGFSHEQYF; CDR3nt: TGCAGTGCGACGATCGGGGGCTTCTCCCACGAGCAGTACTTC
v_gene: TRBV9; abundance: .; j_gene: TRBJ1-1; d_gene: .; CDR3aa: CASSVEGTNTEAFF; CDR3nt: TGTGCCAGCAGCGTAGAGGGTACGAACACTGAAGCTTTCTTT
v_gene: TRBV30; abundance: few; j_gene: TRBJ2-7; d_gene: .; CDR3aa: CAWAGSSYEQYF; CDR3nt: TGTGCCTGGGCGGGCAGCTCCTACGAGCAGTACTTC
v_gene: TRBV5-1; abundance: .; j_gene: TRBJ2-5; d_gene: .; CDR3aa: CASSLWAGAETQYF; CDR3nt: TGCGCCAGCAGCTTATGGGCAGGGGCTGAGACCCAGTACTTC
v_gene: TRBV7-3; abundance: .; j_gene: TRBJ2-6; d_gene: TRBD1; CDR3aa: CASSSTWGTESSGADVLTF; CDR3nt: TGTGCCAGCAGCTCAACCTGGGGGACAGAAAGCTCTGGGGCCGACGTCCTGACTTTC
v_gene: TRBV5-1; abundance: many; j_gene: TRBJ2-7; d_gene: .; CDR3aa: CASSYGSDSYEQYF; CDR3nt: TGCGCCAGCAGTTACGGGTCAGACTCCTACGAGCAGTACTTC
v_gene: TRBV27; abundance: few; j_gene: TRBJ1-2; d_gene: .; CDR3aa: CASSLSRTYGYTF; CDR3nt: TGTGCCAGCAGTTTATCCCGGACCTATGGCTACACCTTC
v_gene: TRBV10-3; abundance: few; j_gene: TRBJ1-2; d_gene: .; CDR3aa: CASSYSPAGRQNRGYTF; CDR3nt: TGTGCCAGCAGTTACTCGCCCGCGGGTAGACAAAACCGCGGCTACACCTTC
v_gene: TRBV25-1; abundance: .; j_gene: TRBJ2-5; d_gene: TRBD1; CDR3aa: CASSIPTGGGETQYF; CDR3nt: TGTGCCAGCAGTATACCGACAGGGGGCGGGGAGACCCAGTACTTC
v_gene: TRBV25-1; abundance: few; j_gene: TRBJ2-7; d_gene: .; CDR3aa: CASSGSGAPNEQYF; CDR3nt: TGTGCCAGCAGTGGTAGCGGCGCTCCAAACGAGCAGTACTTC
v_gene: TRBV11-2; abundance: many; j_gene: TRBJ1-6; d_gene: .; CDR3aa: CASSLGSSAGDSPLHF; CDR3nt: TGTGCCAGCAGCTTAGGATCGTCTGCAGGGGATTCACCCCTCCACTTT
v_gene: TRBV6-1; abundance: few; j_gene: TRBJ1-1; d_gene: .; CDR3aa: CASSPLGGGNTEAFF; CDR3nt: TGTGCCAGCAGTCCCCTGGGGGGAGGGAACACTGAAGCTTTCTTT
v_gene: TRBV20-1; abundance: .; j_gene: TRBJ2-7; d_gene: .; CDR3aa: CSAETGGVYEQYF; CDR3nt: TGCAGTGCTGAAACAGGTGGGGTGTACGAGCAGTACTTC
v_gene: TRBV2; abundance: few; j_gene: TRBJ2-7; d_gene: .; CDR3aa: CASSLVGVYEQYF; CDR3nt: TGTGCCAGCAGTCTGGTGGGGGTTTACGAGCAGTACTTC
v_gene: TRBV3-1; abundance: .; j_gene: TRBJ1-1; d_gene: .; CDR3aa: CASSQEGGGAFF; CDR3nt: TGTGCCAGCAGCCAAGAAGGGGGAGGGGCTTTCTTT
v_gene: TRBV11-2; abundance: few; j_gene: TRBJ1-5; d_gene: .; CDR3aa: CASSKTSADNQPQHF; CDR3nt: TGTGCCAGCAGCAAGACGTCGGCGGACAATCAGCCCCAGCATTTT
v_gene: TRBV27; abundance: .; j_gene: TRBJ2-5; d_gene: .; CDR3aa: CASSTGSRETQYF; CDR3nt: TGTGCCAGCAGTACCGGGAGCAGGGAGACCCAGTACTTC
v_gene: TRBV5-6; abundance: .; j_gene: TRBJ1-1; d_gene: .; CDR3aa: CASSLNDEGITEAFF; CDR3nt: TGTGCCAGCAGCTTGAACGACGAGGGCATCACTGAAGCTTTCTTT
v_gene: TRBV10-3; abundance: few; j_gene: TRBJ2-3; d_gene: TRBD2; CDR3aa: CAIKSERGVDTQYF; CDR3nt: TGTGCCATCAAAAGTGAGCGGGGGGTCGATACGCAGTATTTT
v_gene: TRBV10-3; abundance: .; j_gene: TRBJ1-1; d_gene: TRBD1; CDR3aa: CAISKRQGAIMGTEAFF; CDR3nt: TGTGCCATCAGTAAACGACAGGGGGCGATTATGGGGACTGAAGCTTTCTTT
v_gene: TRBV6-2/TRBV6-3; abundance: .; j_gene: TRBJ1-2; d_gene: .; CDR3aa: CASSYSAQVFWARDYGYTF; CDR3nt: TGTGCCAGCAGTTACTCGGCCCAGGTTTTCTGGGCTAGAGACTATGGCTACACCTTC
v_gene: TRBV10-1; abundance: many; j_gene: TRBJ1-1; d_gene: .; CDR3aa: CASSAKGNTEAFF; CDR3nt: TGCGCCAGCAGTGCAAAAGGGAACACTGAAGCTTTCTTT
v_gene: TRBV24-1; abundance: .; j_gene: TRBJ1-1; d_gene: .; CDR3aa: CATSDAGEGTEAFF; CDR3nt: TGTGCCACCAGTGACGCTGGCGAGGGCACTGAAGCTTTCTTT
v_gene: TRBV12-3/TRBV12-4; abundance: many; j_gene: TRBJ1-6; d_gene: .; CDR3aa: CASSIGRSNSPLHF; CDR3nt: TGTGCCAGCTCCATTGGGCGGAGCAATTCACCCCTCCACTTT
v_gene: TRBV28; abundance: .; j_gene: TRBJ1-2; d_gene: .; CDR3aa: CASSRARGNYGYTF; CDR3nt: TGTGCCAGCAGCCGGGCCAGGGGAAACTATGGCTACACCTTC
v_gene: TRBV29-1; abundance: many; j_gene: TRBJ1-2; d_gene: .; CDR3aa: CSVEDQGPYFGYTF; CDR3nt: TGCAGCGTTGAAGATCAAGGGCCCTACTTCGGCTACACCTTC
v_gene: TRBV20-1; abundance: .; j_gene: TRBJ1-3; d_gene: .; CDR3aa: CSARGTFSGNTIYF; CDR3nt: TGCAGTGCTAGAGGAACGTTCTCTGGAAACACCATATATTTT
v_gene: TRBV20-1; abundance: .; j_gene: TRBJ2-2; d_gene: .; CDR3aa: CGARVGGVAGELFF; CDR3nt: TGCGGTGCTAGAGTAGGAGGGGTCGCCGGGGAGCTGTTTTTT
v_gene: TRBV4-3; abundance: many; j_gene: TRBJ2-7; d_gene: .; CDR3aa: CASSQVGQGLEQYF; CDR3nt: TGCGCCAGCAGCCAAGTGGGCCAGGGGCTCGAGCAGTACTTC
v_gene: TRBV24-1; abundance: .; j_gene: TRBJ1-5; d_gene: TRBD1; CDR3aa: CATSARPGQGGDQPQHF; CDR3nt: TGTGCCACCAGTGCTAGACCAGGACAGGGGGGAGATCAGCCCCAGCATTTT
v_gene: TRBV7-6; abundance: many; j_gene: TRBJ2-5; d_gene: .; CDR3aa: CASSLEVAGGTQYF; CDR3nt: TGTGCCAGCAGCTTAGAGGTAGCTGGCGGGACCCAGTACTTC
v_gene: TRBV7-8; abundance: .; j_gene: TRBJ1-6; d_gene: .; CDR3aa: CASSLDLQGRDSPLHF; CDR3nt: TGTGCCAGCAGCTTAGACCTTCAGGGGCGGGATTCACCCCTCCACTTT
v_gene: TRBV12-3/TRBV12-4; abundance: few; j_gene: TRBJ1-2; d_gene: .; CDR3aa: CASTITGAPNYGYTF; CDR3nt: TGTGCCAGCACCATAACAGGAGCCCCCAACTATGGCTACACCTTC
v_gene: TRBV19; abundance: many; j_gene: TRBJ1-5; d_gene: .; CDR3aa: CASSILNKDQPQHF; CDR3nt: TGTGCCAGTAGTATCCTCAATAAGGATCAGCCCCAGCATTTT
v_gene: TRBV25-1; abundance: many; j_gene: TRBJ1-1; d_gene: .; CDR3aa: CASSDHEAAFF; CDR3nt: TGTGCCAGCAGTGATCACGAGGCAGCTTTCTTT
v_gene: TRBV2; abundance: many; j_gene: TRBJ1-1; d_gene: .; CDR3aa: CASSVATTTSEAFF; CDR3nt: TGTGCCAGCAGTGTGGCTACTACTACTAGTGAAGCTTTCTTT
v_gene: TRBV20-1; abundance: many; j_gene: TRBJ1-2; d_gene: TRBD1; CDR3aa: CSARGYRGRNYGYTF; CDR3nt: TGCAGTGCTAGAGGATACAGGGGGCGTAACTATGGCTACACCTTC
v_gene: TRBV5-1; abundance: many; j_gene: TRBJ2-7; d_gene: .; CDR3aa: CASSLSGIVDEQYF; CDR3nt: TGCGCCAGCAGCTTGTCAGGGATCGTGGACGAGCAGTACTTC
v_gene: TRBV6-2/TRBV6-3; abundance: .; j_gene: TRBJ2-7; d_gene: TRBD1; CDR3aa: CASSYSGTGYPEQYF; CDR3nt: TGTGCCAGCAGTTACTCGGGGACAGGGTACCCCGAGCAGTACTTC
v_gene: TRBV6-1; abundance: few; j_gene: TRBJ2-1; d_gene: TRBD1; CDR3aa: CASSPTTGGYGEQFF; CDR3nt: TGTGCCAGCAGTCCGACGACAGGGGGCTACGGTGAGCAGTTCTTC
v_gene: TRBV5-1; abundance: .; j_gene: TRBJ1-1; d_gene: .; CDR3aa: CASSLFAMNTEAFF; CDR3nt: TGCGCCAGCAGCTTATTCGCTATGAACACTGAAGCTTTCTTT
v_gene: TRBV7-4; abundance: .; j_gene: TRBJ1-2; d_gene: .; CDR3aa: CASSSESFYGYTF; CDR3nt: TGTGCCAGCAGCTCGGAGAGCTTCTATGGCTACACCTTC
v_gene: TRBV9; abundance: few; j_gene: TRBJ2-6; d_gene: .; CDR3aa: CASSVMQGGGFWANVLTF; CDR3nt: TGTGCCAGCAGCGTAATGCAGGGTGGGGGGTTTTGGGCCAACGTCCTGACTTTC
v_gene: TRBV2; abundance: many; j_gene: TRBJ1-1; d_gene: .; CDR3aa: CASSEGVSGAFF; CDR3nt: TGTGCCAGCAGTGAAGGAGTCAGCGGGGCTTTCTTT
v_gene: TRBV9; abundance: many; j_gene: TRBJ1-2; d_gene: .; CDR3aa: CASSVVPQTVHFYGYTF; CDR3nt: TGTGCCAGCAGCGTAGTCCCTCAGACAGTACATTTCTATGGCTACACCTTC
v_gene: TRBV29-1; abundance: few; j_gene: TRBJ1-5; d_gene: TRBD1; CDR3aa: CSVEEARLDRGEYYSNQPQHF; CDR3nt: TGCAGCGTTGAAGAAGCCCGTTTGGACAGGGGGGAATACTATAGCAATCAGCCCCAGCATTTT
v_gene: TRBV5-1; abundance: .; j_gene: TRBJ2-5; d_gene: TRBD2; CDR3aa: CASSLRLTSVQETQYF; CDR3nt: TGCGCCAGCAGCTTGAGACTCACTAGCGTTCAAGAGACCCAGTACTTC